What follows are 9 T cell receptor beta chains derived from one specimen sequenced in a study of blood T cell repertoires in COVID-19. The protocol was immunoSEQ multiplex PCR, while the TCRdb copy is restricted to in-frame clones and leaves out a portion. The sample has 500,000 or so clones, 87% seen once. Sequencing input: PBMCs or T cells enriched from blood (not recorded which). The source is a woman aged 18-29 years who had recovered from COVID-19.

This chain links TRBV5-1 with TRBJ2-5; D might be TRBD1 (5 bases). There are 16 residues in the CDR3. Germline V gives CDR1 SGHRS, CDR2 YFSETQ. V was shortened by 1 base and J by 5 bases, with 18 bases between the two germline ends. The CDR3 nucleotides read TGCGCCAGCAGCTTGACAGTCATGGCAGGGCCGGAGACCCAGTACTTC. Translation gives CASSLTVMAGPETQYF.

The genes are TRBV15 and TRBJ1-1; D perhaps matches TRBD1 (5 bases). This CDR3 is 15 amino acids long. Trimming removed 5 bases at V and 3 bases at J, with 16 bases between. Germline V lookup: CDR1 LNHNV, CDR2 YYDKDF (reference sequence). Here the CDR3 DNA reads TGTGCCACCAGCGAAGTGGGGGGGTTGGACACTGAAGCTTTCTTT. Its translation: CATSEVGGLDTEAFF.

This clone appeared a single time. CDR3 amino acids: CASSLDWTSGGEETQYF. Here the CDR3 DNA reads TGCGCCAGCAGCTTGGATTGGACTAGCGGGGGGGAGGAGACCCAGTACTTC. The chain carries TRBV5-1 and TRBJ2-5; 15 nucleotides match TRBD2. V trimming: 0 bases; J trimming: 5 bases; junction bases outside the gene matches: 5. Germline V lookup: CDR1 SGHRS, CDR2 YFSETQ. CDR3 size: 17 residues.

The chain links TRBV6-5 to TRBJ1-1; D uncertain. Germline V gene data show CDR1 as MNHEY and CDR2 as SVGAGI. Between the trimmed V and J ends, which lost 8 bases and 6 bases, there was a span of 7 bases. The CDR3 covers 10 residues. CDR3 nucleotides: TGTGCCAGCCCCGGTGCTGAAGCTTTCTTT. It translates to CASPGAEAFF.

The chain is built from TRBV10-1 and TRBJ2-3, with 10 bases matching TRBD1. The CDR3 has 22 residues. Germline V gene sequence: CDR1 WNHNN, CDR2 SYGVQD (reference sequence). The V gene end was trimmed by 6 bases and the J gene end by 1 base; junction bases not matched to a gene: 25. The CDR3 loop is CASRGRDRGPELSRRCTDTQYF. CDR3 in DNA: TGCGCCAGCAGGGGCCGGGACAGGGGACCCGAGTTGTCGAGGCGATGCACAGATACGCAGTATTTT.

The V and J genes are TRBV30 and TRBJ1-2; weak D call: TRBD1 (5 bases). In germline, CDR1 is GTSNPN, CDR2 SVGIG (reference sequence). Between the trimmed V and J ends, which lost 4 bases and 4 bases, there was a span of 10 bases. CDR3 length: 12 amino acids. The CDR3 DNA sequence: TGTGCCTGGACAGGGCTATTCTATGGCTACACCTTC. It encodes CAWTGLFYGYTF.

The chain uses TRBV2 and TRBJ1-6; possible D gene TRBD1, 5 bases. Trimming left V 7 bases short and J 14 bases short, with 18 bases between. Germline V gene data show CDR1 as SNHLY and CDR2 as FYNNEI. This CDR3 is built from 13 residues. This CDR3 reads CASTLGGSSTLHF. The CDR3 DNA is TGTGCCAGCACCTTGGGGGGGTCTTCCACCCTCCACTTT.

The CDR3 nucleotides read TGTGCCAGCTCACTCGGACTCCTATCTGGAAACACCATATATTTT. It specifies CASSLGLLSGNTIYF. The chain employs TRBV18 and TRBJ1-3; D gene unclear. This CDR3 comprises 15 residues. The V gene's germline CDR1 is KGHSH and CDR2 LQKENI. Deletions cut 4 bases from V and 1 base from J, with 11 bases between.

CDR3 DNA: TGTGCCAGCAGCTTGGGGGCGGCCCCAGGGATCGGGGGCACCTTC. Protein product: CASSLGAAPGIGGTF. This chain joins TRBV5-4 and TRBJ1-2; D perhaps matches TRBD1 (5 bases). Trimming stripped 0 bases from V and 13 bases from J, with 22 bases between. This CDR3 region has 15 residues. CDR1 is SGHNT, CDR2 YYREEE, per germline (reference sequence).